This TCR beta chain was identified during a study of blood T cells in healthy people across ages. Unmatched junction bases numbered 6, after V lost 3 bases and J lost 2 bases. The CDR3 loop spans 15 amino acids. From germline, CDR1 is DFQATT and CDR2 SNEGSKA (reference sequence). A sample-barcoded 5' primer and a J-beta primer mix were used in a second PCR of about 6 to 12 cycles. Using its own MiXCR run on the 5' RACE reads, TCRdb lists one record per CDR3 protein. The table has under 850,000 distinct CDR3 sequences, under 40% seen once. The table lists this clonotype with a few counts. The source material was blood. The sequence came from a man younger than 30 in good health. J is TRBJ2-3 and V is TRBV20-1; TRBD2 matches 9 bases. The CDR3 DNA follows: TGCAGTGCTAGGGATAGCGGGGGACCCACAGATACGCAGTATTTT. It specifies CSARDSGGPTDTQYF.